A single sample gave rise to the 32 T cell receptor beta chains below, sequenced in a study of radiation and T cells in renal cell carcinoma (TCRdb year 2020). Receptors were amplified or captured by the immunoSEQ multiplex PCR assay. In its TCRdb copy, this immuneACCESS table keeps in-frame sequences only and misses some clones. Where compared with another copy, unresolved V genes explain less than half of these, and the others have no known cause. This sample has around 94,000 clones in its table, and approximately 80% of those were observed once. Around 9.4% of the sample is held by the ten biggest clonotypes. The time point label on this specimen signifies: blood 4 weeks post-SBRT, at nephrectomy. This specimen's treatment or condition label, per the study, means: 15 Gy SBRT to primary tumor, nephrectomy 4 weeks later. This specimen was blood, taken from a patient whose treatment included radiotherapy and nephrectomy. The receptors shown here come from a man aged 45-65 years with renal cell carcinoma.

The rearrangement joins TRBV6-5 to TRBJ2-4; no firm D call. Trimming cost V 1 base and J 0 bases, with 7 bases left between them. CDR1 is MNHEY and CDR2 is SVGAGI in the germline V gene. The CDR3 spans 15 residues. As DNA, the CDR3 is TGTGCCAGCAGTTACTGGGGTGGAGCCAAAAACATTCAGTACTTC. Translating it yields CASSYWGGAKNIQYF.

The chain has TRBV6-1 and TRBJ1-2; D gene uncertain. Germline V lookup: CDR1 MNHNS, CDR2 SASEGT. Trimming took off 2 bases at V and 7 bases at J, with 8 bases between the two ends. The CDR3 extends over 12 amino acids. CDR3 in amino acids: CASSEIPAGYTF. Written as DNA, the CDR3 is TGTGCCAGCAGTGAAATCCCAGCTGGCTACACCTTC.

The CDR3 protein is CASSQDRILGTQNEKLFF. DNA of the CDR3: TGTGCCAGCAGCCAAGATCGAATCCTCGGGACCCAAAATGAAAAACTGTTTTTT. The chain joins TRBV4-2 to TRBJ1-4; D possibly corresponds to TRBD1 (5 bases). The CDR3 loop spans 18 amino acids. V dropped 0 bases and J dropped 5 bases, with 19 bases sitting between them. The V gene's germline CDR1 is LGHNA and CDR2 YNFKEQ.

The genes are TRBV5-6 and TRBJ2-1; 7 nucleotides align to TRBD2. After removal of 0 bases from V and 7 bases from J, the junction contained 4 bases not matched to a gene. The CDR3 spans 14 residues. The germline CDR1 and CDR2 sequences are SGHDT and YYEEEE. CDR3 nucleotide sequence: TGTGCCAGCAGCTTGGAGGGAGGGAGGAATGAGCAGTTCTTC. Translating gives CASSLEGGRNEQFF.

J is TRBJ2-7 and V is TRBV10-3; D is possibly TRBD1 (5 bases). The CDR3 is 16 amino acids. The germline V gene encodes CDR1 ENHRY and CDR2 SYGVKD. The V gene lost 4 bases and the J gene lost 3 bases, with 19 bases spanning the gap. The CDR3 spells CAISGGVTVRIYEQYF. The DNA for the CDR3 is TGTGCCATCAGTGGAGGTGTGACAGTACGGATCTACGAGCAGTACTTC.

This chain links TRBV6-5 with TRBJ1-2, with D possibly TRBD1 on 6 matching bases. Germline-derived CDR1 and CDR2 are MNHEY and SVGAGI. The CDR3 has 15 amino acids. Trimming left V 2 bases short and J 11 bases short, with 21 bases between. The CDR3 protein is CASSYDGTTPLLYTF. For the CDR3, the DNA is TGTGCCAGCAGTTACGACGGGACAACGCCTTTGTTGTACACCTTC.

The genes are TRBV5-1 and TRBJ2-7; 15 positions agree with TRBD2. The CDR3 is made up of 18 amino acids. Per the germline V gene, CDR1 is SGHRS and CDR2 is YFSETQ. V lost 4 bases and J lost 5; bases outside the gene matches: 13. Here the CDR3 DNA reads TGCGCCAGCAGCCTCGGACTAGCGGGAGGGGAGGGCACTAACGAGCAGTACTTC. This gives the protein CASSLGLAGGEGTNEQYF. The variable domain in full, with the rest retrieved from reference TRBV5-1 and TRBJ2-7, is KAGVTQTPRYLIKTRGQQVTLSCSPISGHRSVSWYQQTPGQGLQFLFEYFSETQRNKGNFPGRFSGRQFSNSRSEMNVSTLELGDSALYLCASSLGLAGGEGTNEQYFGPGTRLTVT.

The chain joins TRBV6-5 to TRBJ1-3, with D perhaps TRBD1 (5 bases). The CDR3 sequence is 14 residues long. The V end lost 5 bases, the J end lost 3 bases, and 11 bases lay between the germline ends. The germline V gene encodes CDR1 MNHEY and CDR2 SVGAGI. CDR3 in DNA: TGTGCCAGCAGTACGGACATCCTTGGAAACACCATATATTTT. Protein sequence: CASSTDILGNTIYF.

Details on this clone: The CDR3 ends on some other residue instead of the conserved phenylalanine or tryptophan, so this is likely a read error. The limits of the CDR3 on the DNA are not certain, so only TCRdb's listed CDR3 is given. The V and J genes are TRBV9 and TRBJ1-2; the D segment call TRBD1 is taken from the table without a DNA check. The CDR3 is 10 residues long, counting both termini. Germline CDR1 is SGDLS and CDR2 is YYNGEE. The CDR3 sequence is CASSTQGMVG.

The chain has TRBV4-2 and TRBJ2-1; a weak D match, TRBD2 (6 bases). Deletions cut 1 base from V and 4 bases from J, with 17 bases between. The CDR3 is made up of 17 amino acids. The germline V gene has CDR1 LGHNA and CDR2 YNFKEQ. The CDR3 DNA follows: TGTGCCAGCAGCCAAGTCGGGACTTCCCCTGGGTACAATGAGCAGTTCTTC. This gives the protein CASSQVGTSPGYNEQFF.

This chain connects TRBV2 to TRBJ2-2; D remains unclear. The V and J ends lost 7 bases and 3 bases respectively, with 6 bases between them. CDR3 size: 12 residues. Germline V gives CDR1 SNHLY, CDR2 FYNNEI. Here the CDR3 reads CASMGYTGELFF. The CDR3 coding sequence is TGTGCCAGCATGGGGTACACCGGGGAGCTGTTTTTT.

The rearrangement links TRBV19 to TRBJ2-1; TRBD1 is a possible D gene (6 bases). Germline loops: CDR1 LNHDA, CDR2 SQIVND (reference sequence). The germline V and J ends were trimmed by 6 bases and 4 bases, with 10 bases remaining between them. The CDR3 sequence is 13 residues long. DNA for the CDR3: TGTGCCAGTAGCTTTGACAGGTACAATGAGCAGTTCTTC. Its protein product is CASSFDRYNEQFF.

V gene TRBV29-1 combines with J gene TRBJ1-1; D is perhaps TRBD1 (6 bases). This CDR3 region has 14 residues. Germline CDR1 is SQVTM and CDR2 is ANQGSEA. Deletions cut 4 bases from V and 2 bases from J, with 14 bases between. In DNA, the CDR3 is TGCAGCGTTGGCAGGACAGCGAAAAACACTGAAGCTTTCTTT. Translation gives CSVGRTAKNTEAFF.

J is TRBJ1-2 and V is TRBV7-9; tentatively, D is TRBD1 (6 bases). Germline V gene sequence: CDR1 SEHNR, CDR2 FQNEAQ (reference sequence). Trimming stripped 5 bases from V and 5 bases from J, with 24 bases between. CDR3 length: 17 amino acids. This CDR3 reads CASSAGVPLNGLYGYTF. In DNA form, the CDR3 reads TGTGCCAGCAGCGCAGGGGTTCCACTAAACGGGTTATATGGCTACACCTTC.

J is TRBJ1-4 and V is TRBV4-3, with TRBD1 matching over 8 bases. CDR1 and CDR2 (germline): LGHNA, YSLEER. This CDR3 has 17 amino acids. V shed 2 bases, J shed 4 bases, and the junction held 9 bases outside the gene matches. The DNA of the CDR3 is TGCGCCAGCAGCCAATCTCCAGGGGACAGGCTTAATGAAAAACTGTTTTTT. Protein: CASSQSPGDRLNEKLFF.

This clone was observed a handful of times. The chain links TRBV18 to TRBJ1-1, with unresolved D. This CDR3 contains 15 residues. Germline values: CDR1 KGHSH, CDR2 LQKENI. V lost 0 bases, J lost 1 base, and 9 bases lay in between. The CDR3 region has the DNA TGTGCCAGCTCACCACCCGGACTTCGGAACACTGAAGCTTTCTTT. Translating gives CASSPPGLRNTEAFF.

This chain links TRBV7-3 with TRBJ2-7; D is ambiguous. CDR1 and CDR2 from the germline V gene are SGHTA and FQGTGA. The length of the CDR3 is 14 residues. Trimming shortened V by 5 bases and J by 2 bases, and 13 bases separated the two germline ends. This CDR3 is CASSAYTTPYEQYF. The CDR3 bases are TGTGCCAGCAGCGCCTATACTACCCCCTACGAGCAGTACTTC.

The V gene is TRBV7-9, the J gene TRBJ2-1; D might be TRBD2 (6 bases). CDR1 and CDR2 (germline): SEHNR, FQNEAQ (reference sequence). Trimming took 4 bases from V and 2 from J, leaving 18 bases between them. The CDR3 totals 17 residues. The CDR3 loop is CASSSPLLGLTYNEQFF. CDR3 sequence (DNA): TGTGCCAGCAGCTCACCCCTTTTGGGACTCACCTACAATGAGCAGTTCTTC.

CDR3 residues: CASSLEGLGGYTF. The CDR3 DNA is TGTGCCAGCAGCTTGGAAGGTTTGGGTGGCTACACCTTC. The chain couples TRBV5-6 to TRBJ1-2; D not resolved. The CDR3 is 13 residues long. V gave up 0 bases and J gave up 7 bases, with 10 bases separating them. The germline V gene has CDR1 SGHDT and CDR2 YYEEEE.

The gene calls are TRBV7-3 and TRBJ1-2, with D tentatively TRBD1 (5 bases). CDR3 length: 18 amino acids. Per the germline V gene, CDR1 is SGHTA and CDR2 is FQGTGA. The germline V and J ends were trimmed by 2 bases and 0 bases, with 19 bases remaining between them. This chain's CDR3 is CASSLLAGHPAANYGYTF. CDR3 sequence (DNA): TGTGCCAGCAGCTTATTGGCTGGACACCCAGCTGCTAACTATGGCTACACCTTC.

The chain is built from TRBV2 and TRBJ2-5; TRBD2 aligns across 10 bases. J lost 5 bases, V lost 3 bases, and 6 bases had no gene match. The CDR3 contains 15 residues. Germline V CDR1 and CDR2: SNHLY, FYNNEI. CDR3 sequence: CASSDPAGGRETQYF. The CDR3 DNA sequence: TGTGCCAGCAGTGACCCAGCGGGGGGGAGGGAGACCCAGTACTTC. Combining the CDR3 with reference TRBV2 and TRBJ2-5 gives the whole variable domain EPEVTQTPSHQVTQMGQEVILRCVPISNHLYFYWYRQILGQKVEFLVSFYNNEISEKSEIFDDQFSVERPDGSNFTLKIRSTKLEDSAMYFCASSDPAGGRETQYFGPGTRLLVL.

The CDR3 DNA follows: TGTGCCAGCAGCCAAGTAACAACCAACCAAGAGACCCAGTACTTC. This sequence encodes CASSQVTTNQETQYF. The rearrangement joins TRBV14 to TRBJ2-5; D remains ambiguous. The CDR3 contains 15 residues. With 1 base removed from V and 0 bases from J, the gap between germline ends came to 9 bases. Germline loops: CDR1 SGHDN, CDR2 FVKESK.

The chain has TRBV12-2 and TRBJ2-7; the table assigns TRBD2, which was not confirmed against the DNA. TRBV12-2 is labeled a pseudogene. The CDR3 spans 16 residues. CDR3 bases: TGTGCAAGTCGCTTAGCGTCGTTGCGCGCTTCCTACGAGCAGTACTTC. Encoded protein: CASRLASLRASYEQYF.

With regard to this clone: This may arise from a read error, as a much more abundant clone is one base away. V and J are TRBV6-1 and TRBJ2-5, with 10 nucleotides matching TRBD2. The CDR3 spans 14 residues. V was pared by 11 bases and J by 5 bases, with 11 bases of the junction left unmatched. CDR1 and CDR2 from the germline V gene are MNHNS and SASEGT. The CDR3 sequence is CARGGSGGAETQYF. CDR3 nucleotides: TGTGCCCGCGGGGGGAGCGGGGGGGCGGAGACCCAGTACTTC.

V is TRBV7-9 and J is TRBJ1-3; D unclear. From germline, CDR1 is SEHNR and CDR2 FQNEAQ (reference sequence). CDR3 length equals 13 residues. V was trimmed by 5 bases and J by 2 bases, leaving 7 bases between them. This chain's CDR3 is CASSPSPGNTIYF. CDR3 DNA: TGTGCCAGCAGCCCAAGCCCTGGAAACACCATATATTTT. Using reference TRBV7-9 and TRBJ1-3 for the parts outside the CDR3, the full variable domain is DTGVSQNPRHKITKRGQNVTFRCDPISEHNRLYWYRQTLGQGPEFLTYFQNEAQLEKSRLLSDRFSAERPKGSFSTLEIQRTEQGDSAMYLCASSPSPGNTIYFGEGSWLTVV.

The chain uses TRBV7-8 and TRBJ1-5; perhaps TRBD1 as D (5 bases). CDR1 is SGHVS, CDR2 FQNEAQ, per germline. The V and J ends lost 1 base and 9 bases respectively, with 13 bases between them. The CDR3 covers 14 residues. The CDR3 spells CASSLGAGSGPQHF. CDR3 in DNA: TGTGCCAGCAGCTTAGGAGCAGGGTCGGGGCCCCAGCATTTT.

The rearrangement uses TRBV19 and TRBJ2-1; 10 bases match TRBD2. The germline gives CDR1 LNHDA, CDR2 SQIVND (reference sequence). With V trimmed by 3 bases and J by 4 bases, 9 bases remained unmatched. This CDR3 spans 17 amino acids. The CDR3 spells CASSIGLADSGYNEQFF. The CDR3 DNA reads TGTGCCAGTAGTATTGGACTAGCGGACTCAGGGTACAATGAGCAGTTCTTC.

The chain joins TRBV11-2 to TRBJ2-6; the D gene is possibly TRBD1 (5 bases). The germline V and J ends were trimmed by 0 bases and 2 bases, with 8 bases remaining between them. The CDR3 covers 16 residues. CDR1 SGHAT and CDR2 FQNNGV come from the germline V gene. CDR3 in amino acids: CASSLDLGPGANVLTF. DNA of the CDR3: TGTGCCAGCAGCTTAGATCTGGGGCCTGGGGCCAACGTCCTGACTTTC.

CDR3 region: CASSSGTGPWSYTF. For the CDR3, the DNA is TGTGCCAGCAGTTCCGGGACAGGACCCTGGAGCTACACCTTC. V gene TRBV28 combines with J gene TRBJ1-2; 8 nucleotides line up with TRBD1. The V and J ends lost 4 bases and 9 bases, in that order; junction bases with no gene match: 10. This CDR3 spans 14 amino acids. CDR1 MDHEN and CDR2 SYDVKM come from the germline V gene.

The chain recombines TRBV21-1 with TRBJ1-3. TRBV21-1 is designated a pseudogene. The CDR3 totals 16 residues. The chain's CDR3 is CASSKCGVLSGNTIYF. The CDR3 DNA is TGTGCCAGCAGCAAATGCGGGGTACTCTCTGGAAACACCATATATTTT.

The rearrangement joins TRBV28 to TRBJ1-5, with unresolved D. Between the trimmed V and J ends, which lost 6 bases and 0 bases, there was a span of 12 bases. CDR1 is MDHEN, CDR2 SYDVKM, per germline. This CDR3 is 15 amino acids long. The CDR3 DNA sequence: TGTGCCAGCAGCCCTACGGGAGCTAGCAATCAGCCCCAGCATTTT. Translated, it gives CASSPTGASNQPQHF.

V gene TRBV6-5 combines with J gene TRBJ2-7; D is undetermined. Trimming took off 5 bases at V and 9 bases at J, with 20 bases between the two ends. This CDR3 region has 14 residues. CDR1 and CDR2 (germline): MNHEY, SVGAGI. The CDR3 DNA follows: TGTGCCAGCAGTGAACGTCTTGCCCTAACGACGCAGTACTTC. Translation: CASSERLALTTQYF.